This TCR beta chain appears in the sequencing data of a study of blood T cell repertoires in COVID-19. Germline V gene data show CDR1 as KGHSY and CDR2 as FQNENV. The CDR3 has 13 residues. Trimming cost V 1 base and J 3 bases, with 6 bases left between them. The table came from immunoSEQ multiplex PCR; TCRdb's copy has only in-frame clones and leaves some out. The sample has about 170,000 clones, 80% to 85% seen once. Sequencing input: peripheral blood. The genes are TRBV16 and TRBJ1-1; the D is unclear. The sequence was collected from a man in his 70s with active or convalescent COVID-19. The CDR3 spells CASSQFSYTEAFF. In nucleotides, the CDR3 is TGTGCCAGCAGCCAATTCAGTTACACTGAAGCTTTCTTT.